This T cell receptor (beta chain) was retrieved from a study of T-cell memory formation after mild COVID-19. The table lists this clonotype with many counts. The CDR3 sequence is 17 residues long. V was trimmed by 1 base and J by 0 bases, leaving 15 bases between them. CDR1 is MGHRA and CDR2 is YSYEKL in the germline V gene. TCRdb used MiXCR to reprocess the 5' RACE reads, holding one entry per CDR3 protein. The table includes 400,000 or so distinct CDR3 sequences, roughly 21% detected once. The receptor was isolated from an adult woman who had mild COVID-19 (a few samples of this study predate the infection). Cell type and time point are not known. Material for sequencing was PBMCs or a T cell subset sorted from them (not recorded which). The J gene is TRBJ1-1, the V gene TRBV4-1; the D gene is possibly TRBD1 (5 bases). The CDR3 sequence is CASSQVVAGSLNTEAFF. CDR3 nucleotide sequence: TGCGCCAGCAGCCAAGTGGTGGCAGGGTCTCTGAACACTGAAGCTTTCTTT.